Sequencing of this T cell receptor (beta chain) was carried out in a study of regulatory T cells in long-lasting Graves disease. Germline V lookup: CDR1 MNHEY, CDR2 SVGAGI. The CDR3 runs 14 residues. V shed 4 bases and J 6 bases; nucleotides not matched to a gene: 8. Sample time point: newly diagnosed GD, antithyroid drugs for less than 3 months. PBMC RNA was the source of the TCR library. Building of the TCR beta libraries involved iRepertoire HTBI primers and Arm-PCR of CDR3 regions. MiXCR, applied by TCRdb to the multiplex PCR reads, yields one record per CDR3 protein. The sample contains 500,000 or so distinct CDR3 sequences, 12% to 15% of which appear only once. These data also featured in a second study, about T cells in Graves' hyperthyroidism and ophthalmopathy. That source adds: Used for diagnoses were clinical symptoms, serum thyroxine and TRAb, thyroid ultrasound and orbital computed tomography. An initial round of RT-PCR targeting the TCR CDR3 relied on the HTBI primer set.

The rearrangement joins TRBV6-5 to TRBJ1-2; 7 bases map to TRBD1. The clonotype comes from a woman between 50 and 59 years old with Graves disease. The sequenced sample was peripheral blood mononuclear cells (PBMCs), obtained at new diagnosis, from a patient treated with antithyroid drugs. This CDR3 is CASSSSTGAHGYTF. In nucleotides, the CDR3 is TGTGCCAGCAGTTCCTCCACAGGGGCCCATGGCTACACCTTC.